Below are 15 T cell receptor beta chains sequenced from a single sample in a study of blood T cell repertoires in COVID-19. Libraries were prepared by immunoSEQ multiplex PCR; TCRdb keeps only in-frame clonotypes and omits some of them. Here the sample spans some 300,000 clones, nearly 90% being singletons. The sequenced sample consisted of PBMCs or T cells enriched from blood (not recorded which). The receptors were gathered from a woman aged 50 to 60 who had been exposed to COVID-19.

The V and J genes are TRBV7-9 and TRBJ2-2; D remains unclear. Germline V gives CDR1 SEHNR, CDR2 FQNEAQ (reference sequence). Trimming removed 2 bases from V and 7 bases from J, with 8 bases in between. The CDR3 is 13 amino acids. The CDR3 protein is CASSLPHFGELFF. In DNA form, the CDR3 reads TGTGCCAGCAGCTTACCCCACTTCGGGGAGCTGTTTTTT.

V gene TRBV4-1 combines with J gene TRBJ1-4, with D possibly being TRBD1 (5 bases). This CDR3 is built from 15 residues. Germline V gene sequence: CDR1 MGHRA, CDR2 YSYEKL. Trimming left V 0 bases short and J 12 bases short, with 17 bases between. CDR3 coding DNA: TGCGCCAGCAGCCAAGATCATGGGGGGGTGGGAGAACTGTTTTTT. As protein: CASSQDHGGVGELFF.

The chain joins TRBV7-9 to TRBJ2-1; D is perhaps TRBD2 (5 bases). The CDR3 runs 15 residues. V was shortened by 3 bases and J by 6 bases, with 15 bases between the two germline ends. CDR1 SEHNR and CDR2 FQNEAQ come from the germline V gene (reference sequence). This CDR3 reads CASSFPPEGSNEQFF. As DNA, the CDR3 is TGTGCCAGCAGCTTTCCCCCCGAGGGATCCAATGAGCAGTTCTTC.

V gene TRBV6-2 or TRBV6-3 combines with J gene TRBJ1-5, with 7 bases matching TRBD1. The germline gives CDR1 MNHEY, CDR2 SVGEGT. Trimming removed 3 bases from V and 5 bases from J; junction bases left unmatched: 7. This CDR3 is 15 amino acids long. CDR3 DNA sequence: TGTGCCAGCAGTTATAGGGGGACAGCCGATCAGCCCCAGCATTTT. It encodes CASSYRGTADQPQHF.

This clone was found a few times. As DNA, the CDR3 is TGTGCCAGCGAGAAAGACATTTTGTCTGCCGGGGAGCTGTTTTTT. Its protein product is CASEKDILSAGELFF. V gene TRBV19 combines with J gene TRBJ2-2; D is undetermined. CDR3 size: 15 residues. The V and J ends lost 9 bases and 6 bases respectively, with 20 bases between them. From germline, CDR1 is LNHDA and CDR2 SQIVND (reference sequence).

The chain couples TRBV4-1 to TRBJ2-1; 9 nucleotides match TRBD2. CDR3 length: 16 residues. CDR1 is MGHRA and CDR2 is YSYEKL in the germline V gene. Trimming at V came to 1 base and at J to 7 bases, leaving 8 bases not matched to a gene. CDR3 in amino acids: CASSQVGGGARNEQFF. In nucleotides, the CDR3 is TGCGCCAGCAGCCAAGTAGGCGGGGGGGCGAGGAATGAGCAGTTCTTC.

This sequence joins TRBV12-2 and TRBJ1-4. TRBV12-2 is a pseudogene segment. This CDR3 has 15 residues. CDR3 nucleotide sequence: TGTGCAAGTCGCTTAGCGAAACGGGGTAATGAAAAACTGTTTTTT. This codes for CASRLAKRGNEKLFF.

A single count supports this clone. V and J are TRBV7-2 and TRBJ1-1; D gene ambiguous. V lost 0 bases and J lost 11, with 16 bases in between. This CDR3 is 14 amino acids long. Germline assignment: CDR1 SGHTA and CDR2 FQGNSA. The CDR3 protein is CASSLASEGMRAFF. CDR3 nucleotides: TGTGCCAGCAGCTTAGCGAGTGAGGGTATGAGGGCTTTCTTT.

The V and J genes are TRBV28 and TRBJ1-1; 7 bases fit TRBD1. Germline V gives CDR1 MDHEN, CDR2 SYDVKM. The junction had 11 bases not matched to a gene; V was cut back by 4 bases and J by 6 bases. This CDR3 is built from 15 residues. The CDR3 DNA reads as TGTGCCAGCAGTTCCACAGGGGTAGGAGGTTCTGAAGCTTTCTTT. This sequence encodes CASSSTGVGGSEAFF.

The V gene is TRBV3-1 (or the pseudogene TRBV3-2), the J gene TRBJ2-2, with D unclear. The CDR3 runs 16 residues. V shed 4 bases and J shed 0 bases, with 12 bases lying between them. CDR1 LGHDT and CDR2 YNNKEL come from the germline V gene (reference sequence). The CDR3 here is CASSLHNRANTGELFF. The CDR3 region has the DNA TGTGCCAGCAGCCTCCATAACCGAGCGAACACCGGGGAGCTGTTTTTT.

This chain joins TRBV28 and TRBJ2-7; 10 nucleotides agree with TRBD2. The germline gives CDR1 MDHEN, CDR2 SYDVKM. CDR3 length equals 15 residues. The junction had 5 bases not matched to a gene; V was cut back by 6 bases and J by 0 bases. Written as DNA, the CDR3 is TGTGCCAGCAGGGTAGCGGGGGGCTACTCCTACGAGCAGTACTTC. Translating it yields CASRVAGGYSYEQYF.

The chain employs TRBV2 and TRBJ1-6, with 7 bases lining up with TRBD1. Trimming took 5 bases from V and 6 from J; bases not matched to a gene: 7. CDR3 length: 15 residues. Per the germline V gene, CDR1 is SNHLY and CDR2 is FYNNEI. CDR3 sequence (DNA): TGTGCCAGCAGTTCACAAGGACAGGTTAATTCACCCCTCCACTTT. This translates into CASSSQGQVNSPLHF.

To note about this clone: The sample holds other DNA sequences that translate to the same CDR3. The chain has TRBV5-1 and TRBJ1-2; tentative D call: TRBD1 (5 bases). The CDR3 contains 15 residues. CDR1 and CDR2 from the germline V gene are SGHRS and YFSETQ. Deletions cut 2 bases from V and 0 bases from J, with 11 bases between. CDR3 bases: TGCGCCAGCAGCTTAGCTCAGGGCACTAACTATGGCTACACCTTC. It yields the protein CASSLAQGTNYGYTF.

This clone was recorded a few times. The genes are TRBV10-1 and TRBJ1-6; the D is unclear. Germline CDR1 reads WNHNN; CDR2 reads SYGVQD (reference sequence). CDR3 length equals 16 residues. V lost 3 bases to trimming and J lost 6 bases, with 15 bases between them. CDR3 region: CASSDLSDGLNSPLHF. CDR3 in DNA: TGCGCCAGCAGTGATCTTTCCGACGGACTTAATTCACCCCTCCACTTT.

The chain is built from TRBV19 and TRBJ1-3, with D possibly being TRBD1 (6 bases). CDR3 length: 14 residues. Per germline, CDR1 LNHDA and CDR2 SQIVND (reference sequence). The V and J ends lost 8 bases and 1 base respectively, with 12 bases between them. This CDR3 reads CASGPQGSGNTIYF. The CDR3 DNA is TGTGCCAGTGGCCCCCAGGGGTCTGGAAACACCATATATTTT.